The 21 T cell receptor beta chains below come from one sample, sequenced in a study of siplizumab effects on memory and regulatory T cells. Sequenced by immunoSEQ multiplex PCR; TCRdb stores in-frame clones only, minus some. The sample has about 50,000 clones, less than 98% seen once. Source material: naive CD8+ T cells sorted from blood. Receptor source: a human donor in good health.

The genes are TRBV6-5 and TRBJ1-1; D possibly corresponds to TRBD1 (5 bases). This CDR3 has 15 amino acids. Germline CDR1 is MNHEY and CDR2 is SVGAGI. V gave up 5 bases and J gave up 1 base, with 14 bases separating them. The chain's CDR3 is CASSVRDLGNTEAFF. The CDR3 coding sequence is TGTGCCAGCAGTGTTCGGGACTTGGGGAACACTGAAGCTTTCTTT.

The CDR3 loop reads CASSERDYNEQFF. CDR3 bases: TGTGCCAGCTCGGAGAGGGACTACAATGAGCAGTTCTTC. The rearrangement joins TRBV28 to TRBJ2-1, with D possibly being TRBD2 (5 bases). CDR3 length: 13 amino acids. V lost 8 bases, J lost 3 bases, and 11 bases lay in between. The germline V gene encodes CDR1 MDHEN and CDR2 SYDVKM.

The chain combines TRBV5-4 with TRBJ2-2; 9 bases agree with TRBD2. The CDR3 length is 18 residues. Germline CDR1 reads SGHNT; CDR2 reads YYREEE (reference sequence). The J segment lost 0 bases and the V segment lost 4 bases, leaving 10 bases of the junction unmatched. CDR3 DNA: TGTGCCAGCAGCATGGGCCTCGGACTAGCGCCGAACACCGGGGAGCTGTTTTTT. As protein: CASSMGLGLAPNTGELFF.

The genes are TRBV28 and TRBJ2-3, with D possibly matching TRBD2 (6 bases). There are 15 residues in the CDR3. Germline V CDR1 and CDR2: MDHEN, SYDVKM. Trimming pared 6 bases from V and 1 base from J, leaving 14 bases between. The CDR3 DNA follows: TGTGCCAGCAGAACGCCGGGACTCCGCACAGATACGCAGTATTTT. Its protein product is CASRTPGLRTDTQYF.

The chain uses TRBV7-9 and TRBJ2-1; 14 bases match TRBD2. V shed 3 bases and J 6 bases; nucleotides not matched to a gene: 7. The CDR3 is made up of 17 amino acids. CDR1 and CDR2 from the germline V gene are SEHNR and FQNEAQ (reference sequence). For the CDR3, the DNA is TGTGCCAGCAGCTTCACATCGGGACTAGCGGGAGTCAATGAGCAGTTCTTC. This sequence encodes CASSFTSGLAGVNEQFF. The full variable domain, with the rest looked up from reference TRBV7-9 and TRBJ2-1, is DTGVSQNPRHKITKRGQNVTFRCDPISEHNRLYWYRQTLGQGPEFLTYFQNEAQLEKSRLLSDRFSAERPKGSFSTLEIQRTEQGDSAMYLCASSFTSGLAGVNEQFFGPGTRLTVL.

The chain carries TRBV23-1 and TRBJ2-7, with no clear D. TRBV23-1 is known as an ORF, though its function is uncertain. The length of the CDR3 is 16 residues. The germline V and J ends were trimmed by 7 bases and 1 base, with 20 bases remaining between them. CDR3 sequence: CASTPVFVRRSYEQYF. CDR3 nucleotide sequence: TGCGCCAGCACCCCAGTTTTCGTGCGGCGATCCTACGAGCAGTACTTC.

The chain couples TRBV7-9 to TRBJ2-3; D possibly uses TRBD1 or TRBD2 (5 bases each). This CDR3 contains 14 residues. Germline lookup yields CDR1 SEHNR and CDR2 FQNEAQ (reference sequence). The ends were cut back, 4 bases at V and 1 base at J, with 9 bases in the middle. Here the CDR3 reads CASSYRDGTDTQYF. CDR3 DNA sequence: TGTGCCAGCAGCTACCGGGACGGCACAGATACGCAGTATTTT.

The genes are TRBV5-4 and TRBJ2-1; 8 bases are a match to TRBD2. Trimming took 5 bases from V and 8 from J; bases not matched to a gene: 6. The CDR3 is 13 amino acids. Germline V gene data show CDR1 as SGHNT and CDR2 as YYREEE (reference sequence). The CDR3 DNA sequence: TGTGCCAGCAGTACAAGCGGGAGCTATGAGCAGTTCTTC. Amino acids: CASSTSGSYEQFF.

This chain links TRBV2 with TRBJ2-7; a weak D match, TRBD2 (5 bases). Between the trimmed V and J ends, which lost 0 bases and 4 bases, there was a span of 13 bases. CDR3 length equals 15 residues. CDR1 and CDR2 (germline): SNHLY, FYNNEI. CDR3 sequence (DNA): TGTGCCAGCAGTGAAGCGGACTTGGCAACGTACGAGCAGTACTTC. Translating it yields CASSEADLATYEQYF.

The genes are TRBV5-5 and TRBJ2-1; the match to TRBD2 covers 7 bases. Germline loops: CDR1 SGHKS, CDR2 YYEKEE (reference sequence). The V segment lost 2 bases and the J segment 6 bases; nucleotides outside the gene matches: 5. The CDR3 is 14 residues long. CDR3 in amino acids: CASSLGGGSNEQFF. For the CDR3, the DNA is TGTGCCAGCAGCTTAGGTGGCGGGAGCAATGAGCAGTTCTTC.

This clone has just one count. The chain joins TRBV27 to TRBJ2-7, with TRBD2 identical over 8 bases. With V trimmed by 5 bases and J by 3 bases, 3 bases remained unmatched. Per germline, CDR1 MNHEY and CDR2 SMNVEV (reference sequence). This CDR3 spans 13 amino acids. CDR3 nucleotide sequence: TGTGCCAGCAGTCCGGGGGGGGGCTACGAGCAGTACTTC. As protein: CASSPGGGYEQYF.

This chain joins TRBV25-1 and TRBJ2-5, with D hard to call. Per germline, CDR1 MGHDK and CDR2 SYGVNS. Trimming removed 2 bases from V and 3 bases from J, with 7 bases in between. CDR3 length equals 13 residues. CDR3 in amino acids: CASSEGTEETQYF. The CDR3, as DNA: TGTGCCAGCAGTGAAGGCACTGAAGAGACCCAGTACTTC.

This clone was observed once. J is TRBJ2-5 and V is TRBV5-6, with D perhaps TRBD1 or TRBD2 (5 bases each). This CDR3 has 14 amino acids. In germline, CDR1 is SGHDT, CDR2 YYEEEE. Trimming removed 6 bases from V and 2 bases from J, with 14 bases in between. As DNA, the CDR3 is TGTGCCAGCATCCCTTCGTGGGGGCAAGAGACCCAGTACTTC. As protein: CASIPSWGQETQYF.

The rearrangement links TRBV7-6 to TRBJ2-1; TRBD2 aligns across 10 bases. This CDR3 spans 15 amino acids. V shed 3 bases, J shed 8 bases, and the junction held 7 bases outside the gene matches. Germline V gene lookup returns CDR1 SGHVS and CDR2 FNYEAQ. Written as DNA, the CDR3 is TGTGCCAGCAGCTTGGGGGCTAGCGGGAGCTATGAGCAGTTCTTC. It codes for CASSLGASGSYEQFF. Together with reference TRBV7-6 and TRBJ2-1, the CDR3 gives the full variable domain: GAGVSQSPRYKVTKRGQDVALRCDPISGHVSLYWYRQALGQGPEFLTYFNYEAQQDKSGLPNDRFSAERPEGSISTLTIQRTEQRDSAMYRCASSLGASGSYEQFFGPGTRLTVL.

The V and J genes are TRBV11-3 and TRBJ2-7, with D possibly TRBD2 on 5 matching bases. The CDR3 consists of 12 residues. The germline V gene encodes CDR1 SGHNT and CDR2 YENEEA. V was trimmed by 5 bases and J by 3 bases, leaving 8 bases between them. The CDR3 spells CASSQTSYEQYF. CDR3 DNA: TGTGCCAGCAGCCAAACTAGCTACGAGCAGTACTTC.

The V gene is TRBV28, the J gene TRBJ2-3, with 7 bases lining up with TRBD2. V lost 3 bases, J lost 4 bases, and 4 bases stayed unmatched. From germline, CDR1 is MDHEN and CDR2 SYDVKM. The CDR3 runs to 14 residues. CDR3 region: CASSFLAGADTQYF. Written as DNA, the CDR3 is TGTGCCAGCAGTTTTCTTGCGGGAGCAGATACGCAGTATTTT. Complete variable domain (other parts from reference TRBV28 and TRBJ2-3): DVKVTQSSRYLVKRTGEKVFLECVQDMDHENMFWYRQDPGLGLRLIYFSYDVKMKEKGDIPEGYSVSREKKERFSLILESASTNQTSMYLCASSFLAGADTQYFGPGTRLTVL.

The V gene is TRBV9, the J gene TRBJ2-2; no definite D call. Trimming removed 3 bases from V and 2 bases from J, with 11 bases in between. This CDR3 spans 15 amino acids. Germline CDR1 is SGDLS and CDR2 is YYNGEE. The CDR3 sequence: CASSAPGFNTGELFF. The CDR3 DNA sequence: TGTGCCAGCAGCGCCCCGGGTTTTAACACCGGGGAGCTGTTTTTT.

J is TRBJ2-3 and V is TRBV13, with 10 bases fitting TRBD2. Germline V lookup: CDR1 PRHDT, CDR2 FYEKMQ (reference sequence). The V segment lost 2 bases and the J segment 5 bases; nucleotides outside the gene matches: 7. The CDR3 extends over 16 amino acids. The CDR3 coding sequence is TGTGCCAGCAGCTTAATGGCTAGCGGGAGCGTAGATACGCAGTATTTT. Translated: CASSLMASGSVDTQYF.

The chain is built from TRBV5-1 and TRBJ1-1; D call uncertain. This CDR3 spans 15 amino acids. Germline V lookup: CDR1 SGHRS, CDR2 YFSETQ. V was clipped by 7 bases and J by 4 bases, with 20 bases between them. CDR3 bases: TGCGCCAGCGCCCCCATTCACCGAGCTGGCACTGAAGCTTTCTTT. Its protein is CASAPIHRAGTEAFF. Based on the CDR3 plus reference TRBV5-1 and TRBJ1-1, the full variable domain is KAGVTQTPRYLIKTRGQQVTLSCSPISGHRSVSWYQQTPGQGLQFLFEYFSETQRNKGNFPGRFSGRQFSNSRSEMNVSTLELGDSALYLCASAPIHRAGTEAFFGQGTRLTVV.

Written as DNA, the CDR3 is TGTGCCAGCAGCCCTCTTCCCGGGACAGACACAGATACGCAGTATTTT. Translation: CASSPLPGTDTDTQYF. J is TRBJ2-3 and V is TRBV7-9; 7 bases align to TRBD1. The V gene's germline CDR1 is SEHNR and CDR2 FQNEAQ (reference sequence). The CDR3 has 16 residues. The J segment lost 2 bases and the V segment lost 5 bases, leaving 10 bases of the junction unmatched.

The rearrangement links TRBV2 to TRBJ2-1; D is perhaps TRBD2 (6 bases). The ends were cut back, 3 bases at V and 10 bases at J, with 13 bases in the middle. The CDR3 extends over 13 amino acids. Per the germline V gene, CDR1 is SNHLY and CDR2 is FYNNEI. CDR3 DNA sequence: TGTGCCAGCAGTGATGGTGGCGGGGAAGAGCAGTTCTTC. Translating it yields CASSDGGGEEQFF.